This T cell receptor beta chain was captured in a study of response to subunit inactivated influenza vaccine. Study conclusions and caveats: Authors proposed each seasonal influenza vaccination draws in few new T cells.

A word on this clonotype: Antigen unknown.

MiXCR was run by TCRdb on the RT-PCR reads, yielding one entry per CDR3 protein. The data contain around 520,000 distinct CDR3 sequences, over 25% of them singletons. V gave up 10 bases and J gave up 0 bases, with 12 bases separating them. The CDR3 consists of 13 residues. The receptor's source is a man between 50 and 59 years old who received an inactivated influenza vaccine. The sequenced sample was CD4+ T cells sorted from PBMCs, obtained roughly 5 days after vaccination. This chain uses TRBV12-3 or TRBV12-4 with TRBJ1-1; D ambiguous. The CDR3 DNA sequence: TGTGCCAACCAAGCCACGTTGAACACTGAAGCTTTCTTT. The encoded protein is CANQATLNTEAFF.